A selection of T cell receptor beta chains follows, all from one sample in a study of shared clonotypes between healthy human individuals. TCRdb's copy holds only in-frame clones and misses some; the assay was immunoSEQ multiplex PCR. The profile covers some 1,900,000 clones, with 85% to 95% appearing a single time and 1.2% taken by the ten largest. The sequenced sample consisted of naive CD8+ T cells sorted from blood. The source is a man younger than 30 in good health. Both conserved end residues are part of each CDR3. D genes are given only for firm matches. Some rows have no size entry. The others give once, few or many, or a class for an expanded clone.

clone_size	d_call	v_call	j_call	cdr3_nt	cdr3_aa
-	TRBD1	TRBV4-3	TRBJ1-2	TGCGCCAGCAGCCGAGGACAGGGGGCCGACTATGGCTACACCTTC	CASSRGQGADYGYTF
-	TRBD1	TRBV6-6	TRBJ2-1	TGTGCCAGCAGACCCGGGACAGGAGGCTACAATGAGCAGTTCTTC	CASRPGTGGYNEQFF
-	TRBD1	TRBV10-2	TRBJ1-1	TGCGCCAGCAGCGCAGGGACAGGGGGGACTGAAGCTTTCTTT	CASSAGTGGTEAFF
-	-	TRBV28	TRBJ1-4	TGTGCCACCTCCCTTACCACTAATGAAAAACTGTTTTTT	CATSLTTNEKLFF
-	-	TRBV19	TRBJ2-7	TGTGCCAGTAGGCACCCTAATCGGGCTAGTACCCACGAGCAGTACTTC	CASRHPNRASTHEQYF
-	TRBD1	TRBV6-5	TRBJ2-5	TGTGCCAGCAGTTACGGACAGGGAATAATCGAGACCCAGTACTTC	CASSYGQGIIETQYF
-	-	TRBV5-6	TRBJ2-5	TGTGCCAGCACCTTCGGGGAGACCCAGTACTTC	CASTFGETQYF
-	-	TRBV14	TRBJ1-2	TGTGCCAGCAGCCAGGAGGAAAGTCACTATGGCTACACCTTC	CASSQEESHYGYTF
once	-	TRBV4-1	TRBJ2-7	TGCGCCAGCAGCCAAGAGTTCCACTACGAGCAGTACTTC	CASSQEFHYEQYF
-	-	TRBV6-5	TRBJ1-2	TGTGCCAGCAGTTACGGGGAGGGGATGGAAGGCTACACCTTC	CASSYGEGMEGYTF
-	-	TRBV9	TRBJ2-1	TGTGCCAGCAGCCGGGCCAGTAACAATGAGCAGTTCTTC	CASSRASNNEQFF
-	-	TRBV28	TRBJ1-5	TGTGCCAGCAGTTTGATCGGCAGCAATCAGCCCCAGCATTTT	CASSLIGSNQPQHF
-	-	TRBV15	TRBJ1-4	TGTGCCACCAGCAGTCTATACGAGGATGAAAAACTGTTTTTT	CATSSLYEDEKLFF
-	TRBD1	TRBV5-4	TRBJ2-4	TGTGCCAGCAGCACCCGGGACAGGGAGCTGGGGGTAGCCAAAAACATTCAGTACTTC	CASSTRDRELGVAKNIQYF
-	-	TRBV9	TRBJ2-5	TGTGCCAGCAGCGTAGAAGGCGAGGGTAGCGGGACCCAGTACTTC	CASSVEGEGSGTQYF
-	-	TRBV30	TRBJ2-5	TGTGCCTGGAGTACCCTCGAAGAGACCCAGTACTTC	CAWSTLEETQYF
-	-	TRBV13	TRBJ2-2	TGTGCCAGCAGCTTAACCCCAAGGACCGGGGAGCTGTTTTTT	CASSLTPRTGELFF
once	-	TRBV27	TRBJ2-7	TGTGCCAGCAGTTTATCGAACGACTACGAGCAGTACTTC	CASSLSNDYEQYF
-	-	TRBV7-9	TRBJ1-4	TGTGCCAGCAGCTCAGGGGACGGTGATGAAAAACTGTTTTTT	CASSSGDGDEKLFF
-	-	TRBV30	TRBJ1-2	TGTGCCTGGAGTGTGGGGGATGACTCCTATGGCTACACCTTC	CAWSVGDDSYGYTF
-	TRBD1	TRBV7-9	TRBJ1-1	TGTGCCAGCAGCCTCGCAGACTGGACAGGGATGAACACTGAAGCTTTCTTT	CASSLADWTGMNTEAFF
-	-	TRBV6-1	TRBJ2-7	TGTGCCAGCAGTGAACTGGACAGCTCTTCCTACGAGCAGTACTTC	CASSELDSSSYEQYF
-	-	TRBV6-5	TRBJ2-3	TGTGCCAGCAGCCCCGGGACGACCAGGGAGGATACGCAGTATTTT	CASSPGTTREDTQYF
-	-	TRBV10-3	TRBJ1-2	TGTGCCATCAGTGAGCGTGATCAAGCCGGCTATGGCTACACCTTC	CAISERDQAGYGYTF
-	-	TRBV9	TRBJ2-1	TGTGCCAGCAGCGTAGGGGGTGGGACAATCGAGCAGTTCTTC	CASSVGGGTIEQFF
once	-	TRBV5-6	TRBJ2-1	TGTGCCAGCAGCTTGGTAGGGGTCAATGAGCAGTTCTTC	CASSLVGVNEQFF
-	-	TRBV30	TRBJ2-7	TGTGCCTGGAGTGTCGGTGCAGGGGTAGCCTACGAGCAGTACTTC	CAWSVGAGVAYEQYF
-	-	TRBV12-2	TRBJ2-7	TGTGCAAGTCGCTTAGCGAGGGGGGGACCCTCCTACGAGCAGTACTTC	CASRLARGGPSYEQYF
-	-	TRBV7-6	TRBJ2-2	TGTGCCAGCAGCCCACGGTCGAACACCGGGGAGCTGTTTTTT	CASSPRSNTGELFF
-	-	TRBV7-9	TRBJ2-1	TGTGCCAGCAGCTTAGTCAGTGAAAATGAGCAGTTCTTC	CASSLVSENEQFF
-	-	TRBV27	TRBJ2-5	TGTGCCAGCAGTTTGGTCGGGGAAGAGACCCAGTACTTC	CASSLVGEETQYF
-	-	TRBV6-5	TRBJ2-1	TGTGCCAGCAGTTACTCGGGTAGAATGGCGTACAATGAGCAGTTCTTC	CASSYSGRMAYNEQFF
-	-	TRBV6-5	TRBJ1-2	TGTGCCAGCACCCTATCCCTTGGACATGGCTACACCTTC	CASTLSLGHGYTF
-	-	TRBV5-1	TRBJ2-1	TGTGCCAGCAGCTTGGCCACGGCAGCTTACAATGAGCAGTTCTTC	CASSLATAAYNEQFF